This T cell receptor beta chain was sequenced in a study of blood T cell repertoires in COVID-19. The wider study: Samples taken during acute and convalescent COVID-19 were collected in the United States, Italy and Spain. In each case, the material was cDNA or gDNA derived from T cells, B-cell-depleted T cells, or PBMCs.

Authors' analysis steps: Reference gene primer amplification gave estimated nucleated cell counts. Clones were sequenced by immunoSEQ multiplex PCR, and TCRdb holds only the in-frame ones, with some missing. V and J calls and clone size are copied from that table; D and trimming were computed from the DNA. The data contain some 78,000 clones, 86% of them singletons. The germline V gene has CDR1 MNHEY and CDR2 SMNVEV (reference sequence). The CDR3 spans 12 residues. The V and J ends lost 6 bases and 4 bases respectively, with 10 bases between them. The chain joins TRBV27 to TRBJ2-7, with D maybe TRBD1 (6 bases). The source material was peripheral blood. This TCR was recovered from a man aged 45-60 years with active or convalescent COVID-19. The CDR3 protein is CASSPTGYEQYF. DNA for the CDR3: TGTGCCAGCAGCCCGACAGGTTACGAGCAGTACTTC.